This TCR beta chain was retrieved from a study of T cells in narcolepsy. Points from the study as a whole: Some memory CD4+ repertoires had no autoreactive clone sequences. Autoreactive clonotypes reportedly recurred in blood of same and different patients, not controls. Same-patient CSF and blood CD4+ T cell clonotypes included HCRT-specific and TRIB2-specific autoreactive ones.

Only a few counts were recorded for this clone. Its target is unknown. Profiled with immunoSEQ multiplex PCR; TCRdb holds only in-frame clones, not every one. The sample has 20,000 to 30,000 clones, 55% to 65% seen once. The sample comprised memory (CD45RA-) CD4+ T cells from blood. This clonotype was sampled from a human donor in good health.

The CDR3 DNA reads TGCGCCAGCAGCTTTGGGACACGAAATTCACCCCTCCACTTT. It translates to CASSFGTRNSPLHF. The chain links TRBV5-1 to TRBJ1-6, with D perhaps TRBD1 (6 bases). V was clipped by 2 bases and J by 7 bases, with 10 bases between them. Germline CDR1 SGHRS, CDR2 YFSETQ. The CDR3 has 14 amino acids. The variable domain in full, with the rest retrieved from reference TRBV5-1 and TRBJ1-6, is KAGVTQTPRYLIKTRGQQVTLSCSPISGHRSVSWYQQTPGQGLQFLFEYFSETQRNKGNFPGRFSGRQFSNSRSEMNVSTLELGDSALYLCASSFGTRNSPLHFGNGTRLTVT.